Sequencing of this TCR beta chain was carried out in a study of T cells in Graves' hyperthyroidism and ophthalmopathy (dated by TCRdb to about 2019). About the full investigation: Peripheral blood samples were taken at the time of initial diagnosis, prior to any treatment. To identify TCR V-J signatures that set the groups apart, the researchers used a discovery cohort of 100 patients, made up of under 45 with Graves' ophthalmopathy and 57 with stable Graves' hyperthyroidism. Prospective prediction of ophthalmopathy was tested in an independent validation cohort consisting of roughly 20 hyperthyroidism patients and around 17 patients who later progressed to ophthalmopathy. The 75 to 100 discovery patients were divided at random into training and test sets in a 7:3 ratio. In addition, the study compared T-cell repertoires in thyroid tissue and in blood from a handful of Graves' hyperthyroidism patients. After sampling, hyperthyroidism patients received methimazole starting at 30 mg daily, and ophthalmopathy patients received high-dose intravenous methylprednisolone. The paper describes TCR Vbeta CDR3 sequencing of around 130 peripheral blood samples, made up of about 40 ophthalmopathy patients, approximately 76 hyperthyroidism patients and some 17 progressor patients.

What the research found in general, with its limitations: Most expanded thyroid clonotypes (frequency above 0.001) were also detected in blood, a finding suggesting that blood repertoires may reflect thyroid immune responses. No statistical method was used to fix the sample size in advance, and group allocation was not hidden from the investigators. In cross-validation, a model built on a 13 V-J signature told ophthalmopathy apart from stable hyperthyroidism with less than 90% sensitivity and roughly 81% specificity, and in testing the same model reached 80%/75%. In validation, progression to ophthalmopathy was predicted by the model with roughly 71% sensitivity and nearly 75% specificity, a median of approximately 6.5 months before onset.

The TCR beta CDR3 regions were amplified from RNA transcripts. For the first round of RT-PCR on the TCR CDR3, the HTBI primer set was used together with the Qiagen OneStep RT-PCR kit. The libraries were constructed in a second round of multiplex PCR and then size-selected and purified. The libraries were sequenced on an Illumina HiSeq2000 using paired-end 100 bp reads. Per the original workflow: SOAPnuke was used to process the raw data, removing reads that contained adapters or uncalled bases, had a mean Phred below 15, or lacked an exact match to the constant primer or identifier. COPE v1.2.5 was used to merge the high-quality paired reads, and each unique nucleotide sequence was defined as a clonotype. MiTCR v1.1 was used to align clonotypes to the IMGT TRBV, TRBD and TRBJ reference segments. The analysis was restricted to V-J combinations with a frequency above 0.0001, which together covered roughly 99% of the repertoires. The TCS score was defined as F50 (clonal expansion) divided by E x V (chaos), with BLOSUM62-based TCRdist calculated between CDR3 peptides within each V-J. Welch's t-statistics and random forest reduced roughly 530 V-J features to 13, which were used in a naive Bayes classifier (R e1071). TCRdb itself trimmed the public reads at Q25 with fastp, ran MiXCR and retained productive beta chains. Every distinct CDR3 protein forms one entry, paired with its most common genes and DNA. In this record, the V and J calls reflect TCRdb's handling and not the investigators' own analysis. The sample includes under 350,000 distinct CDR3 sequences, with around a sixth observed a single time. Of the sample, around 47% falls within the top ten clones.

This clonotype occurred a few times. What antigen it recognizes has not been identified. No base qualities exist here, and no much larger clone lies one base off it. Graves' hyperthyroidism was defined as stable when no progression to ophthalmopathy occurred over 18 months of follow-up. Hyperthyroidism patients were newly diagnosed, had a disease duration of under 2 months, and were aged 18 to 65 years. Exclusion was applied to patients with uncontrolled infections, other autoimmune diseases, pregnancy or lactation. Clinical symptoms, serum thyroxine and TRAb, thyroid ultrasound, and orbital computed tomography formed the basis for the diagnoses. Ficoll-Paque density gradient centrifugation was used to isolate PBMCs from around 10 ml of fresh peripheral blood. Total RNA was extracted with Trizol reagent, and quality was checked on an Agilent 2100 Bioanalyzer. CDR1 and CDR2 are drawn from the germline V gene (reference sequence): MNHEY, SMNVEV. Its CDR3 holds 14 amino acids, cysteine through phenylalanine. Only the CDR3 DNA is retained, 42 bases long and in frame from the first base. V and J are truncated by 2 bases and 3 bases respectively, leaving an intervening sequence of 10 bases.

The source of this sequence is a woman in her forties or fifties with Graves' hyperthyroidism. The chain is assembled from TRBV27 and TRBJ1-1; the best D guess is TRBD1, with 6 bases matching. The sequencing input was blood. The CDR3 in this case is CASSLGRGDTEAFF. The bases are TGTGCCAGCAGTTTAGGCAGGGGCGACACTGAAGCTTTCTTT.